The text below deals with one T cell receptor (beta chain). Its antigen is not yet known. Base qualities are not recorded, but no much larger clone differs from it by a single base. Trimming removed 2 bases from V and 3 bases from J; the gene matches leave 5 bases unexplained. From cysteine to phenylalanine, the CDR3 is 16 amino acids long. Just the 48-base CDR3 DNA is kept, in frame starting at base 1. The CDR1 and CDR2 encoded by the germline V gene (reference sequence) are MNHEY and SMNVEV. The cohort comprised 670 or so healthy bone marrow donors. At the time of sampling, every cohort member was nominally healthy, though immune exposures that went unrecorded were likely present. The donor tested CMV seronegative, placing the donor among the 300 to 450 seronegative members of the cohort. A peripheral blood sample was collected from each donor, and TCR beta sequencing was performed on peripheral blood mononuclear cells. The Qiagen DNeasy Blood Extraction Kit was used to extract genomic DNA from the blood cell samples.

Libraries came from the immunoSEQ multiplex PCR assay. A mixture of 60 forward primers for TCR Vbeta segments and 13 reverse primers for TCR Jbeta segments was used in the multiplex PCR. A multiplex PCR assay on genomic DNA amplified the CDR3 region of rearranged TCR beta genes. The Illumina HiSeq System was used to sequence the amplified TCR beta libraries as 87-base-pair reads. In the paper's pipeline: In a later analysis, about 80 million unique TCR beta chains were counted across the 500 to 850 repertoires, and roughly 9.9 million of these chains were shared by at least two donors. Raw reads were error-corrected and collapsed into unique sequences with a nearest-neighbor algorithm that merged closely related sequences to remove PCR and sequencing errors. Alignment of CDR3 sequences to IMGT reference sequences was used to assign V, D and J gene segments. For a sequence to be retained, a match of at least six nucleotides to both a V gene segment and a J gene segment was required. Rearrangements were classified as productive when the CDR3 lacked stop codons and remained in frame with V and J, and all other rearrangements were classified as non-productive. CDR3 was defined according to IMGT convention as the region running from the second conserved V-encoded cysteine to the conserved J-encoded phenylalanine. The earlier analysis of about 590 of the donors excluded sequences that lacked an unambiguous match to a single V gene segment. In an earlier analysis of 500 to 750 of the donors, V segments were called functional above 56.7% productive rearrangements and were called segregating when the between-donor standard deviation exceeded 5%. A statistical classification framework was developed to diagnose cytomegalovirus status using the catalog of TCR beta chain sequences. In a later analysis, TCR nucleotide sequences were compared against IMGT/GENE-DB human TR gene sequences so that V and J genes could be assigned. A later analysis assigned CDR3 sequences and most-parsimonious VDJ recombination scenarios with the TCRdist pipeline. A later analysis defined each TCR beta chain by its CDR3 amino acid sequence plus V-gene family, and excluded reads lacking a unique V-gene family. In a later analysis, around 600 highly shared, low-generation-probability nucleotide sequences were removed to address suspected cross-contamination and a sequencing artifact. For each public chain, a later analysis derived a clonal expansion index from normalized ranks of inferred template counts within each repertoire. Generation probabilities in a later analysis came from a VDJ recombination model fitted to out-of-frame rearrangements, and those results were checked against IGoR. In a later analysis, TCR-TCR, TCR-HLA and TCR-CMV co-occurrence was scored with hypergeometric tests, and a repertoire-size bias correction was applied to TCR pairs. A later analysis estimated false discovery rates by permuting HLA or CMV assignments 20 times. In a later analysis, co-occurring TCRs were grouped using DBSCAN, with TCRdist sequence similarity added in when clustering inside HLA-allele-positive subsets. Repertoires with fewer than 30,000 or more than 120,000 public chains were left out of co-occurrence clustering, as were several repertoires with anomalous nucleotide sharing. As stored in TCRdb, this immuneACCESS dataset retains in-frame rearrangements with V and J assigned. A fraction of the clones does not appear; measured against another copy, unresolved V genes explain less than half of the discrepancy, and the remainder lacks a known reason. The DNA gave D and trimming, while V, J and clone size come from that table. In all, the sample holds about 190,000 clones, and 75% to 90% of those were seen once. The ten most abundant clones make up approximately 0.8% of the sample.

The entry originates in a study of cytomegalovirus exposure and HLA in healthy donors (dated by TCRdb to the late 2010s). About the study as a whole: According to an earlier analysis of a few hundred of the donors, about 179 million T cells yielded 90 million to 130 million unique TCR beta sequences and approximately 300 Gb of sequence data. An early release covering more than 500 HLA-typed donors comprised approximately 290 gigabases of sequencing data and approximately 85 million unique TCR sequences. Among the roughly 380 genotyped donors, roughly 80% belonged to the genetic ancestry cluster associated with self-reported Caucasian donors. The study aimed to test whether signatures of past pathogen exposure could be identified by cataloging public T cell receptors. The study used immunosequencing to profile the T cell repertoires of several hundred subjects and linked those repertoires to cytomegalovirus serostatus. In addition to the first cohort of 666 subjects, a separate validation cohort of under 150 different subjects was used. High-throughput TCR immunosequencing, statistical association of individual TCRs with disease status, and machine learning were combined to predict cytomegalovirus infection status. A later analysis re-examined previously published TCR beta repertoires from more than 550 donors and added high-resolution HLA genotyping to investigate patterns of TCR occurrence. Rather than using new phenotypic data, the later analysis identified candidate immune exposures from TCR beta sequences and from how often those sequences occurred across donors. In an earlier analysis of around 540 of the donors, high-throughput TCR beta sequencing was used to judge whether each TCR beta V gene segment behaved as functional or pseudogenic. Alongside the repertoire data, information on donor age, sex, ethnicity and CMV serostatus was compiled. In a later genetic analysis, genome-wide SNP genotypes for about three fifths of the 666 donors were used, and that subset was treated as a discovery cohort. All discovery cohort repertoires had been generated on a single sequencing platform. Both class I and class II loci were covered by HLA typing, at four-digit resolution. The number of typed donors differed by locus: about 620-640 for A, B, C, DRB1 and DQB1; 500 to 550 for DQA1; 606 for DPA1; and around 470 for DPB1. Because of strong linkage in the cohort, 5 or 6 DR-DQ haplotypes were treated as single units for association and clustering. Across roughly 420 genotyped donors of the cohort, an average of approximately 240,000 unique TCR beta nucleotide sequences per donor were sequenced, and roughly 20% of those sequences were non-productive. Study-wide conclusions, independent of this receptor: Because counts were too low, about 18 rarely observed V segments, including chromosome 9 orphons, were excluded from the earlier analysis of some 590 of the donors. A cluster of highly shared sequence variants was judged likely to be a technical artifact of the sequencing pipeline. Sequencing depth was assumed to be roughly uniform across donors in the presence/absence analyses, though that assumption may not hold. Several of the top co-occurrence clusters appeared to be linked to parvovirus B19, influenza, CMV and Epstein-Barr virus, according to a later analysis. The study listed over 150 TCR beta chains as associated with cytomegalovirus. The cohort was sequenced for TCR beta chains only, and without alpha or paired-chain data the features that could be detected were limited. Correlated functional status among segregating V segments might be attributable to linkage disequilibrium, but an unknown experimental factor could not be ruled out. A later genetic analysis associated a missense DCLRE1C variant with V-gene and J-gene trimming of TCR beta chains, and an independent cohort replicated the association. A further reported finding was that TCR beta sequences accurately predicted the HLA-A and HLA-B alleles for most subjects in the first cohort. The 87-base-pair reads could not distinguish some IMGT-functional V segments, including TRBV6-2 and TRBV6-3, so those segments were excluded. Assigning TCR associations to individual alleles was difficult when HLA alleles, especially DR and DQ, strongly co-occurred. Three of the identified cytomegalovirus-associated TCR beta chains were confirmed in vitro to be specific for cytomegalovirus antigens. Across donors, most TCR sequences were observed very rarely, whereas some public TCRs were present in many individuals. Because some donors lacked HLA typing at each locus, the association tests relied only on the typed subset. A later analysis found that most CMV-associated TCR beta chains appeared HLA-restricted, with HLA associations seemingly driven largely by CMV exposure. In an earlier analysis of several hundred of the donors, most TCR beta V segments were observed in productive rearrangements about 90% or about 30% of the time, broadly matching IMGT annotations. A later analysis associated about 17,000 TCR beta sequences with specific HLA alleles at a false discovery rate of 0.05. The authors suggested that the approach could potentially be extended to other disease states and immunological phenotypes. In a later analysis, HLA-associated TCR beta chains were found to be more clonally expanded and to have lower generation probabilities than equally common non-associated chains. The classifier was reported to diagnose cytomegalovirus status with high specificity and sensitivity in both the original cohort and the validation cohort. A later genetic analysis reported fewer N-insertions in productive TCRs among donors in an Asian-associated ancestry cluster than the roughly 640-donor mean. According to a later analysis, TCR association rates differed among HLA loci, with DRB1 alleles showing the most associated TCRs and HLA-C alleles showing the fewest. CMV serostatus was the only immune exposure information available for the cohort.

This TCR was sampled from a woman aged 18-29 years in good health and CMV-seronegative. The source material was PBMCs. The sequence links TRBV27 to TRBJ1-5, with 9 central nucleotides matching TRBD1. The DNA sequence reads TGTGCCAGCAGTTTAACAGGGGGCTCGTTCAATCAGCCCCAGCATTTT. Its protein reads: CASSLTGGSFNQPQHF.